The 7 T cell receptor beta chains listed next were all sequenced from one sample in a study of control samples from healthy donors and cancer patients. Assay: immunoSEQ multiplex PCR; the TCRdb copy retains only in-frame clones and omits some. The sample includes roughly 150,000 clones, over 90% of them seen just once. Input material: blood. Source of these receptors: a man aged 45-65 years in good health.

This rearrangement joins TRBV3-1 (or the pseudogene TRBV3-2) to TRBJ2-5; 8 positions match TRBD2. Per the germline V gene, CDR1 is LGHDT and CDR2 is YNNKEL (reference sequence). The CDR3 spans 13 residues. The V segment lost 1 base and the J segment 8 bases; nucleotides outside the gene matches: 3. The DNA of the CDR3 is TGTGCCAGCAGCCAAGTCGTAGCGGGAACCCAGTACTTC. Protein: CASSQVVAGTQYF.

Here the CDR3 reads CASSIMTVVYEQYF. The CDR3 DNA reads as TGTGCCAGCAGCATTATGACGGTAGTCTACGAGCAGTACTTC. The chain is built from TRBV21-1 and TRBJ2-7. TRBV21-1 is noted as a pseudogene. There are 14 residues in the CDR3.

The V and J genes are TRBV7-9 and TRBJ1-5; 7 nucleotides line up with TRBD1. Germline loops: CDR1 SEHNR, CDR2 FQNEAQ (reference sequence). CDR3 length: 15 amino acids. V shed 5 bases, J shed 0 bases, and the junction held 4 bases outside the gene matches. CDR3 coding DNA: TGTGCCAGCAGCCGGGGACAGCTTAGCAATCAGCCCCAGCATTTT. This sequence encodes CASSRGQLSNQPQHF.

This clone has only one observation. This chain uses TRBV3-1 (or the pseudogene TRBV3-2) with TRBJ2-1; a weak D match, TRBD2 (6 bases). In germline, CDR1 is LGHDT, CDR2 YNNKEL (reference sequence). Trimming pared 8 bases from V and 9 bases from J, leaving 17 bases between. The CDR3 contains 13 residues. This chain's CDR3 is CASEAPGAIEQFF. DNA for the CDR3: TGTGCCAGCGAAGCCCCGGGAGCTATTGAGCAGTTCTTC.

The V gene is TRBV19, the J gene TRBJ2-7; D is perhaps TRBD1 (5 bases). V was pared by 6 bases and J by 6 bases, with 18 bases between. Looked up from germline, CDR1 is LNHDA and CDR2 is SQIVND (reference sequence). The length of the CDR3 is 14 residues. CDR3 nucleotides: TGTGCCAGTAGCCTGATCGCAGGGTTGGCCGAGCAGTACTTC. Translated: CASSLIAGLAEQYF. Drawing the rest from reference TRBV19 and TRBJ2-7, the complete variable domain is DGGITQSPKYLFRKEGQNVTLSCEQNLNHDAMYWYRQDPGQGLRLIYYSQIVNDFQKGDIAEGYSVSREKKESFPLTVTSAQKNPTAFYLCASSLIAGLAEQYFGPGTRLTVT.

This clone was counted a few times. This chain connects TRBV6-6 to TRBJ2-1; 7 bases are a match to TRBD2. The J segment lost 7 bases and the V segment lost 9 bases, leaving 12 bases of the junction unmatched. This CDR3 region has 14 residues. From germline, CDR1 is MNHNY and CDR2 SVGAGI (reference sequence). The CDR3 DNA follows: TGTGCCAGTCAATCAGCGGGAACGTCGAATGAGCAGTTCTTC. Amino acids: CASQSAGTSNEQFF.

The J gene is TRBJ2-3, the V gene TRBV5-1; D gene ambiguous. The CDR3 sequence is 14 residues long. Germline V lookup: CDR1 SGHRS, CDR2 YFSETQ. V lost 1 base, J lost 4 bases, and 10 bases lay in between. CDR3: CASSLKASADTQYF. The CDR3 DNA sequence: TGCGCCAGCAGCTTGAAAGCTTCCGCAGATACGCAGTATTTT.